What follows are 11 T cell receptor beta chains derived from one specimen sequenced in a study of immune characterization of retroperitoneal liposarcoma. A single record per CDR3 protein comes from TCRdb applying MiXCR to the PCR reads. The sample gives under 1,500 distinct CDR3 sequences, about half of which show up once; roughly 19% is in the top ten. Sequencing was done on a sample of tumor tissue. The receptors originated from a female donor with retroperitoneal liposarcoma.

This clonotype appeared once. The chain uses TRBV6-4 and TRBJ2-1; no reliable D call. Germline CDR1 is MRHNA and CDR2 is SNTAGT. There are 13 residues in the CDR3. V was clipped by 3 bases and J by 5 bases, with 8 bases between them. The CDR3 loop reads CASSEKGNNEQFF. DNA of the CDR3: TGTGCCAGCAGTGAAAAGGGAAACAATGAGCAGTTCTTC.

CDR3 sequence: CASSVGEFSYEQFF. CDR3 sequence (DNA): TGTGCCAGCAGTGTAGGGGAGTTCTCCTACGAGCAGTTCTTC. The rearrangement uses TRBV6-1 and TRBJ2-1, with D perhaps being TRBD1 or TRBD2 (5 bases each). Germline V CDR1 and CDR2: MNHNS, SASEGT. The V end lost 4 bases, the J end lost 10 bases, and 17 bases lay between the germline ends. The CDR3 runs 14 residues.

The table lists this clonotype with a few counts. This sequence joins TRBV6-1 and TRBJ2-1; D gene ambiguous. The J call is in doubt because the DNA end fits TRBJ2-7 better. Germline V lookup: CDR1 MNHNS, CDR2 SASEGT. This CDR3 region has 11 residues. This chain's CDR3 is CAASHFYEQYF. Here the CDR3 DNA reads TGTGCCGCCAGCCATTTCTACGAGCAGTACTTC.

The CDR3 nucleotides are TGTGCCAGCAGTGAGTCAGGGGGCATAGAGACCCAGTACTTC. Protein: CASSESGGIETQYF. The chain recombines TRBV6-1 with TRBJ2-1; TRBD1 aligns across 8 bases. The DNA end favors TRBJ2-5, so the J call may be wrong. Germline V gene lookup returns CDR1 MNHNS and CDR2 SASEGT. The CDR3 loop spans 14 amino acids.

This chain connects TRBV6-6 to TRBJ2-3, with D possibly TRBD2 on 6 matching bases. Trimming removed 8 bases at V and 6 bases at J, with 6 bases between. This CDR3 is 10 amino acids long. CDR1 is MNHNY, CDR2 SVGAGI, per germline (reference sequence). The CDR3 coding sequence is TGTGCCAGCGGGAGGGATACGCAGTATTTT. Amino acid sequence: CASGRDTQYF.

V gene TRBV6-1 combines with J gene TRBJ2-1; TRBD2 matches 9 bases. Trimming cost V 2 bases and J 3 bases; bases outside gene matches: 2. The CDR3 runs 15 residues. Germline CDR1 reads MNHNS; CDR2 reads SASEGT. The DNA for the CDR3 is TGTGCCAGCAGTGAATCTAGCGGGAACTACAATGAGCAGTTCTTC. Residues: CASSESSGNYNEQFF.

This clonotype was found a few times. The chain is built from TRBV12-3 or TRBV12-4 and TRBJ2-1; a weak D match, TRBD2 (6 bases). CDR3 length: 16 amino acids. Trimming left V 6 bases short and J 2 bases short, with 17 bases between. In DNA form, the CDR3 reads TGTGCCAGCAGCCATCAGAGTAGCGGAACCTACAATGAGCAGTTCTTC. Amino acids: CASSHQSSGTYNEQFF.

The rearrangement joins TRBV6-8 to TRBJ1-3; D uncertain. Trimming took off 6 bases at V and 0 bases at J, with 9 bases between the two ends. Germline loops: CDR1 MNHGY, CDR2 SAAAGT. CDR3 length equals 14 residues. The CDR3 bases are TGTGCCAGCAGAACGGACTTCTCTGGAAACACCATATATTTT. Translation: CASRTDFSGNTIYF.

The rearrangement links TRBV25-1 to TRBJ2-1; D may be TRBD2 (6 bases). This CDR3 comprises 15 residues. Germline assignment: CDR1 MGHDK and CDR2 SYGVNS. V was clipped by 5 bases and J by 5 bases, with 16 bases between them. The CDR3 region has the DNA TGTGCCAGCAGTTCCGGGACTTCCCTAAACAATGAGCAGTTCTTC. As protein: CASSSGTSLNNEQFF.

The rearrangement links TRBV27 to TRBJ2-1; D possibly corresponds to TRBD2 (6 bases). The CDR3 has 15 amino acids. V shed 3 bases and J shed 0 bases, with 9 bases lying between them. CDR1 is MNHEY, CDR2 SMNVEV, per germline (reference sequence). CDR3 region: CASSFGGLSYNEQFF. The CDR3 DNA is TGTGCCAGCAGTTTCGGGGGTCTCTCCTACAATGAGCAGTTCTTC.

This clonotype appeared a few times. This rearrangement joins TRBV6-1 to TRBJ2-5; D not certain. The better agreement between TRBJ2-1 and the DNA end casts doubt on the J call. CDR3 size: 13 residues. Germline CDR1 and CDR2: MNHNS and SASEGT. Here the CDR3 DNA reads TGTGCCAGCAGTTATACGTGGAACAATGAGCAGTTCTTC. Protein sequence: CASSYTWNNEQFF.